This T cell receptor (beta chain) comes out of a study of response to subunit inactivated influenza vaccine. This clonotype was recorded a few times. MiXCR, run by TCRdb on the RT-PCR reads, gives a single entry per CDR3 protein. The sample lists 600,000 to 850,000 distinct CDR3 sequences; approximately 14% were seen once. The sample in question was PBMCs from blood, obtained less than 15 days before vaccination. This TCR came from a middle-aged man who received an inactivated influenza vaccine.

In nucleotides, the CDR3 is TGTGCCAGCAATATAAACAGGAATCAGCCCCAGCATTTT. Translated, it gives CASNINRNQPQHF. V and J are TRBV7-2 and TRBJ1-5, with TRBD1 as a possible D gene (5 bases). There are 13 residues in the CDR3. Germline V gene sequence: CDR1 SGHTA, CDR2 FQGNSA. Trimming pared 7 bases from V and 4 bases from J, leaving 11 bases between. The full variable domain, rest sourced from reference TRBV7-2 and TRBJ1-5, is GAGVSQSPSNKVTEKGKDVELRCDPISGHTALYWYRQSLGQGLEFLIYFQGNSAPDKSGLPSDRFSAERTGGSVSTLTIQRTQQEDSAVYLCASNINRNQPQHFGDGTRLSIL.